These 10 T cell receptor beta chains originate from one sample sequenced in a study of control samples from healthy donors and cancer patients. Sequencing was performed with immunoSEQ multiplex PCR; in TCRdb, only in-frame clones are kept and a portion is missing. The sample carries 100,000 or so clones, 80% to 90% recorded once. Sequenced: blood. The source of these receptors is a man aged 30 to 45 in good health.

V gene TRBV11-3 combines with J gene TRBJ2-2; D is possibly TRBD2 (5 bases). Germline CDR1 and CDR2: SGHNT and YENEEA. The V end lost 0 bases, the J end lost 3 bases, and 5 bases lay between the germline ends. The CDR3 consists of 14 residues. DNA of the CDR3: TGTGCCAGCAGCTTAGAGGGAGACACCGGGGAGCTGTTTTTT. This translates into CASSLEGDTGELFF.

The rearrangement joins TRBV30 to TRBJ1-2; the match to TRBD1 covers 7 bases. The CDR3 spans 14 residues. Germline trimming cut 0 bases from V and 5 bases from J; bases unmatched to any gene: 6. Per the germline V gene, CDR1 is GTSNPN and CDR2 is SVGIG (reference sequence). The CDR3 nucleotides are TGTGCCTGGAGTGTACTAGGGGGCGCGTATGGCTACACCTTC. Translated, it gives CAWSVLGGAYGYTF.

This clone occurred once. The chain joins TRBV25-1 to TRBJ2-5, with 11 bases lining up with TRBD1. Germline V gene data show CDR1 as MGHDK and CDR2 as SYGVNS. The CDR3 runs 14 residues. The junction had 7 bases not matched to a gene; V was cut back by 8 bases and J by 5 bases. The CDR3 loop reads CASAFGTGGETQYF. The CDR3 coding sequence is TGTGCCAGCGCCTTTGGGACAGGGGGGGAGACCCAGTACTTC. The full variable domain, its missing parts supplied by reference TRBV25-1 and TRBJ2-5, is EADIYQTPRYLVIGTGKKITLECSQTMGHDKMYWYQQDPGMELHLIHYSYGVNSTEKGDLSSESTVSRIRTEHFPLTLESARPSHTSQYLCASAFGTGGETQYFGPGTRLLVL.

The chain is built from TRBV28 and TRBJ1-1; 8 bases align to TRBD1. The CDR3 runs 14 residues. Per germline, CDR1 MDHEN and CDR2 SYDVKM. With V trimmed by 6 bases and J by 5 bases, 8 bases remained unmatched. CDR3 loop: CASSTRQGATEAFF. CDR3 nucleotide sequence: TGTGCCAGCAGCACTAGGCAGGGGGCTACTGAAGCTTTCTTT.

This clone was observed a handful of times. J is TRBJ2-7 and V is TRBV28; 10 positions agree with TRBD1. The V segment lost 6 bases and the J segment 3 bases; nucleotides outside the gene matches: 8. Germline loops: CDR1 MDHEN, CDR2 SYDVKM. The CDR3 consists of 15 residues. The chain's CDR3 is CASSGRDRGFYEQYF. The CDR3 DNA sequence: TGTGCCAGCAGCGGCCGGGACAGGGGATTCTACGAGCAGTACTTC.

The chain employs TRBV4-1 and TRBJ2-5; D might be TRBD2 (5 bases). The CDR3 runs to 13 residues. Germline V gene data show CDR1 as MGHRA and CDR2 as YSYEKL. V lost 0 bases, J lost 5 bases, and 7 bases lay in between. The CDR3 region has the DNA TGCGCCAGCAGCCAAGAAACTAGGGAGACCCAGTACTTC. The encoded protein is CASSQETRETQYF.

The chain combines TRBV7-5 with TRBJ1-5. TRBV7-5 is an annotated pseudogene. CDR3 size: 15 residues. The DNA for the CDR3 is TGTGTCAGAAGCTTAGCCCGAAATAGCAATCAGCCCCAGCATTTT. Protein sequence: CVRSLARNSNQPQHF.

CDR3 nucleotide sequence: TGTGCCAGCAGCCCCTGGACAGGGCCCGAGCAGTACTTC. It translates to CASSPWTGPEQYF. The rearrangement uses TRBV3-1 (or the pseudogene TRBV3-2) and TRBJ2-7; 8 nucleotides agree with TRBD1. The CDR3 totals 13 residues. The junction had 5 bases not matched to a gene; V was cut back by 4 bases and J by 6 bases. Per germline, CDR1 LGHDT and CDR2 YNNKEL (reference sequence).

The V call is TRBV5-1, the J call TRBJ2-2, with 7 positions matching TRBD2. The trim removed 2 bases at V and 0 bases at J, leaving 7 bases unmatched. The CDR3 runs 17 residues. Germline CDR1 SGHRS, CDR2 YFSETQ. The CDR3 is CASSFAAGHANTGELFF. The CDR3 region has the DNA TGCGCCAGCAGCTTCGCAGCGGGGCACGCGAACACCGGGGAGCTGTTTTTT. The variable domain in full, with the rest retrieved from reference TRBV5-1 and TRBJ2-2, is KAGVTQTPRYLIKTRGQQVTLSCSPISGHRSVSWYQQTPGQGLQFLFEYFSETQRNKGNFPGRFSGRQFSNSRSEMNVSTLELGDSALYLCASSFAAGHANTGELFFGEGSRLTVL.

This chain joins TRBV9 and TRBJ2-6; D is possibly TRBD1 or TRBD2 (5 bases each). CDR1 and CDR2 from the germline V gene are SGDLS and YYNGEE. The CDR3 runs 18 residues. Trimming pared 0 bases from V and 0 bases from J, leaving 13 bases between. CDR3 sequence (DNA): TGTGCCAGCAGCGTAGTGGGGATCGGGGCCTCTGGGGCCAACGTCCTGACTTTC. Protein: CASSVVGIGASGANVLTF.